This T cell receptor (beta chain) was recovered during a study of cytomegalovirus exposure and HLA in healthy donors. Study outcomes and limitations: Accurate predictions that matched the HLA-A and HLA-B alleles of most subjects were reportedly made from TCR beta sequences. Common viral pathogens were later found to be apparently linked to several of the most significant clusters. TCR beta V segments were, for the most part, productive about 87% or about 30% of the time in an earlier analysis. Later analysis identified a missense DCLRE1C variant that was linked to TCR beta V- and J-gene trimming.

With regard to this clone: The antigen is unknown.

The study ran its PCR with 60 Vbeta and 13 Jbeta primers. Profiling relied on immunoSEQ multiplex PCR, and the TCRdb table lists in-frame clones only, not all of them. The table lists approximately 140,000 clones, approximately 70% of them singletons, with 13% to 15% in the top ten. The CDR3 consists of 12 residues. Germline CDR1 SQVTM, CDR2 ANQGSEA. V lost 1 base and J lost 6; bases outside the gene matches: 2. The chain couples TRBV29-1 to TRBJ2-7, with 8 bases fitting TRBD2. The sequence was collected from a human donor in good health. Sequencing input: PBMCs. The CDR3 sequence is CSVEVREGEQYF. The CDR3 coding sequence is TGCAGCGTTGAAGTCCGGGAGGGCGAGCAGTACTTC.